The source of this T cell receptor (beta chain) is a study of T cell repertoires in cytomegalovirus infection. CDR1 is MNHEY and CDR2 is SVGEGT in the germline V gene. V was pared by 2 bases and J by 2 bases, with 6 bases of the junction left unmatched. This CDR3 comprises 16 residues. MiXCR, applied by TCRdb to the reads, yields one record per CDR3 protein. The table has around 530,000 distinct CDR3 sequences, about 25% seen once. The receptor was isolated from a human donor in good health (CMV status not recorded). Some clones in this sample may be carry-over from other donors' samples. The sequenced sample was PBMCs. V usage is TRBV6-2 or TRBV6-3 and J usage is TRBJ2-7, with TRBD1 identical over 10 bases. CDR3 amino acids: CASSYGDRGLAYEQYF. In DNA, the CDR3 is TGTGCCAGCAGTTACGGCGACAGGGGGCTCGCCTACGAGCAGTACTTC.